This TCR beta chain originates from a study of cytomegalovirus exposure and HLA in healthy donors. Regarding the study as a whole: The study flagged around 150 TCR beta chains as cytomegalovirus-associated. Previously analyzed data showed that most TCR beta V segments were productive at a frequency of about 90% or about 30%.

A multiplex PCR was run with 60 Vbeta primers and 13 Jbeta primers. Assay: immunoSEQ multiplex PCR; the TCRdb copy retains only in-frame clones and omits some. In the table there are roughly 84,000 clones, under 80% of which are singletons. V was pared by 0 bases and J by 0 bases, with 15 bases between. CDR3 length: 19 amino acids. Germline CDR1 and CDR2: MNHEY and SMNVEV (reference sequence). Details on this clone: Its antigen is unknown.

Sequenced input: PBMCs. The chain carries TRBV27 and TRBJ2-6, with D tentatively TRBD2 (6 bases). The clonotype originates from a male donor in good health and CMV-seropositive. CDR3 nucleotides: TGTGCCAGCAGTTTATCGTTCGGGGGTCTCCTCTCTGGGGCCAACGTCCTGACTTTC. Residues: CASSLSFGGLLSGANVLTF.